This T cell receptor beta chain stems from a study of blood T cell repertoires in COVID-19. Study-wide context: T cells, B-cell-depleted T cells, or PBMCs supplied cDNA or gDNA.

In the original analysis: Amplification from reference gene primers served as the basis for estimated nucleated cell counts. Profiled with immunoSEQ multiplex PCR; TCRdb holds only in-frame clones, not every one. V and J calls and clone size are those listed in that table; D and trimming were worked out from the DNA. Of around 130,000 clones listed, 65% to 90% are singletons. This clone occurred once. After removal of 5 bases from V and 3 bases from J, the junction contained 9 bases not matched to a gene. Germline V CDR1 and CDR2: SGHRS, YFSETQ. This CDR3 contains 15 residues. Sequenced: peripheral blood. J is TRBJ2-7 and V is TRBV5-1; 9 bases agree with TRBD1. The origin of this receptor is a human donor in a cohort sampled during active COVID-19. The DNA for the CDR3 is TGCGCCAGCAGTCTTGAGGGACAGGGCAACTACGAGCAGTACTTC. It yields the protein CASSLEGQGNYEQYF.